The sequence of this T cell receptor beta chain was determined in a study of regulatory T cells in long-lasting Graves disease. This clonotype was found once. One end of the junction does not line up with germline, which may come from a read error. The TCR beta library used iRepertoire HTBI primers with Arm-PCR amplification of CDR3. In TCRdb, the multiplex PCR reads were re-called with MiXCR into one record per CDR3 protein. The repertoire includes fewer than 550,000 distinct CDR3 sequences, approximately 21% of them detected once, and around 7% sits in the top ten. Time point meaning: persistent/refractory GD, antithyroid drugs over 5 years with positive TRAb. PBMC RNA was the source of the TCR library. This sequence originates from a female donor with Graves disease. Material: peripheral blood mononuclear cells (PBMCs), obtained when the disease was refractory, from a patient treated with antithyroid drugs.

The CDR3 protein is CTSSLVETQYF. The CDR3 region has the DNA TGTACCAGCAGCTTAGTAGAGACCCAGTACTTC. The gene calls are TRBV11-2 and TRBJ2-5; D not certain. The germline CDR1 and CDR2 sequences are SGHAT and FQNNGV. This CDR3 is built from 11 residues. The full variable domain, completed using reference TRBV11-2 and TRBJ2-5, is EAGVAQSPRYKIIEKRQSVAFWCNPISGHATLYWYQQILGQGPKLLIQFQNNGVVDDSQLPKDRFSAERLKGVDSTLKIQPAKLEDSAVYLCTSSLVETQYFGPGTRLLVL.